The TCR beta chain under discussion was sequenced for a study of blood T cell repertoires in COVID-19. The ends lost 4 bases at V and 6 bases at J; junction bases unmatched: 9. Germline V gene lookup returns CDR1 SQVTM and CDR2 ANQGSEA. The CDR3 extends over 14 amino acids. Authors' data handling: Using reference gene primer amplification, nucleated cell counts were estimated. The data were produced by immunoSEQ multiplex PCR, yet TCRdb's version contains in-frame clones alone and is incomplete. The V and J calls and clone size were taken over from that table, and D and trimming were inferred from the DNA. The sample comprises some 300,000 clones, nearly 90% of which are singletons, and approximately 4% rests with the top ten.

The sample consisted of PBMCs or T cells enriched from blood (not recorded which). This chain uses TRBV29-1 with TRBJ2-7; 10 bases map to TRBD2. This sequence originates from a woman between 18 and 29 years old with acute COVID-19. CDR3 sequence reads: CSVAKLAGLSEQYF. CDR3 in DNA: TGCAGCGTTGCGAAACTAGCGGGACTCTCCGAGCAGTACTTC.